The 27 T cell receptor beta chains below all came from one sample that was sequenced in a study of spatial heterogeneity in lung cancer. Time point indicated: sample taken at primary tumor resection. Without sorting, whole RNA was sequenced from tumor, nontumor lung or frozen PBMC. TCRdb called the 5' RACE reads again in MiXCR, with one record for every CDR3 protein. Of a few thousand distinct CDR3 sequences detected, about 29% appear once; the ten largest clones hold roughly 35%. Sequencing used PBMCs, obtained at surgery. The receptors were sampled from a female donor with early-stage non-small cell lung cancer.

Concerning this clonotype itself: This beta chain was picked up by a library intended for alpha chains and is off target, so its count carries little meaning. V gene TRBV2 combines with J gene TRBJ2-7; 7 nucleotides line up with TRBD2. The CDR3 runs 18 residues. V lost 0 bases to trimming and J lost 2 bases; unmatched junction nucleotides: 13. From germline, CDR1 is SNHLY and CDR2 FYNNEI. Here the CDR3 reads CASSEAWASGTVTYEQYF. The CDR3, as DNA: TGTGCCAGCAGTGAAGCTTGGGCTAGCGGCACAGTTACCTACGAGCAGTACTTC.

This clonotype has more than one count but fewer than ten. The library was built for alpha chains, so this beta chain is an off-target read and its size means little. This chain connects TRBV24-1 to TRBJ2-2, with D unclear. Trimming took 1 base from V and 11 from J, leaving 10 bases between them. The CDR3 extends over 13 amino acids. The germline CDR1 and CDR2 sequences are KGHDR and SFDVKD. As DNA, the CDR3 is TGTGCCACCAGTGATTTTAGAAGTTACGAGCTGTTTTTT. Protein sequence: CATSDFRSYELFF.

About this clonotype: Because the library targeted alpha chains, this beta chain is an off-target read whose size means little. The chain joins TRBV7-9 to TRBJ2-5; 12 positions match TRBD1. CDR1 is SEHNR, CDR2 FQNEAQ, per germline (reference sequence). This CDR3 comprises 17 residues. Trimming removed 4 bases from V and 4 bases from J; junction bases left unmatched: 10. CDR3 residues: CASSSGTGGAGRETQYF. Written as DNA, the CDR3 is TGTGCCAGCAGCTCTGGGACAGGGGGCGCTGGGAGAGAGACCCAGTACTTC.

As for this clonotype: The library was built for alpha chains, so this beta chain is an off-target read and its size means little. The CDR3 sequence: CSVAAGALEAFF. The CDR3 DNA reads as TGCAGCGTTGCGGCAGGAGCTCTTGAAGCTTTCTTT. The chain employs TRBV29-1 and TRBJ1-1; D not certain. CDR1 and CDR2 from the germline V gene are SQVTM and ANQGSEA. V was shortened by 4 bases and J by 7 bases, with 13 bases between the two germline ends. The CDR3 covers 12 residues.

Details on this clonotype: This beta chain was picked up by a library intended for alpha chains and is off target, so its count carries little meaning. This rearrangement joins TRBV29-1 to TRBJ1-3; D is possibly TRBD1 (5 bases). CDR3 length: 13 amino acids. The germline CDR1 and CDR2 sequences are SQVTM and ANQGSEA. The V and J ends lost 4 bases and 0 bases respectively, with 7 bases between them. CDR3 sequence (DNA): TGCAGCGTTGGCAGGGACTCTGGAAACACCATATATTTT. Translating gives CSVGRDSGNTIYF.

As regards this clonotype: For a library built for alpha chains, this beta chain is a stray read; little rests on its size. The chain is built from TRBV29-1 and TRBJ2-2; perhaps D is TRBD1 or TRBD2 (5 bases each). Per the germline V gene, CDR1 is SQVTM and CDR2 is ANQGSEA. Deletions cut 6 bases from V and 6 bases from J, with 11 bases between. CDR3 length equals 12 residues. CDR3 nucleotide sequence: TGCAGCGTGGGACCGCCGGCCGGGGAGCTGTTTTTT. It encodes CSVGPPAGELFF.

By share, this clonotype ranks as medium-sized (0.01 to 0.1%). Since the library was made to target alpha chains, this beta chain is a stray read and its abundance is not meaningful. The CDR3 loop reads CAITGTGSHNEQFF. In DNA form, the CDR3 reads TGTGCCATCACCGGGACAGGGTCCCACAATGAGCAGTTCTTC. The V and J genes are TRBV10-3 and TRBJ2-1, with 9 positions matching TRBD1. CDR3 length: 14 residues. Looked up from germline, CDR1 is ENHRY and CDR2 is SYGVKD. Trimming cost V 7 bases and J 5 bases; bases outside gene matches: 6.

To note about this clonotype: This beta chain came through as a stray read in a library set up for alpha chains, and its size says little. The genes are TRBV7-3 and TRBJ2-1; D unclear. With 3 bases removed from V and 0 bases from J, the gap between germline ends came to 9 bases. Germline V lookup: CDR1 SGHTA, CDR2 FQGTGA. The CDR3 has 15 residues. The CDR3: CASSLNPSSYNEQFF. The CDR3 DNA sequence: TGTGCCAGCAGCTTGAACCCTAGCTCCTACAATGAGCAGTTCTTC. Complete variable domain (other parts from reference TRBV7-3 and TRBJ2-1): GAGVSQTPSNKVTEKGKYVELRCDPISGHTALYWYRQSLGQGPEFLIYFQGTGAADDSGLPNDRFFAVRPEGSVSTLKIQRTERGDSAVYLCASSLNPSSYNEQFFGPGTRLTVL.

As for this clonotype: This beta chain turned up in a library designed for alpha chains; as an off-target read, its abundance says little. This chain uses TRBV4-2 with TRBJ2-4; 9 bases match TRBD1. CDR1 and CDR2 from the germline V gene are LGHNA and YNFKEQ. The CDR3 is 14 amino acids. V shed 2 bases and J 5 bases; nucleotides not matched to a gene: 1. DNA of the CDR3: TGTGCCAGCAGCCAACGACAGGGGGAAAACATTCAGTACTTC. Its translation: CASSQRQGENIQYF.

The table lists this clonotype with a few counts. This beta chain is a stray read from a library made for alpha chains; its abundance is not meaningful. The chain links TRBV29-1 to TRBJ2-7, with D possibly matching TRBD1 (5 bases). The V gene's germline CDR1 is SQVTM and CDR2 ANQGSEA. CDR3 length equals 14 residues. V was trimmed by 5 bases and J by 4 bases, leaving 18 bases between them. This CDR3 is CSVFQGTTSYEQYF. The CDR3 nucleotides are TGCAGCGTTTTTCAGGGAACCACCTCTTACGAGCAGTACTTC.

In its sample, this clonotype was seen a few times. This beta chain is a stray read from a library made for alpha chains; its abundance is not meaningful. The V call is TRBV10-3, the J call TRBJ2-1, with 9 nucleotides matching TRBD2. The V segment lost 3 bases and the J segment 10 bases; nucleotides outside the gene matches: 7. In germline, CDR1 is ENHRY, CDR2 SYGVKD. The CDR3 totals 14 residues. The CDR3 DNA is TGTGCCATCAGTGAAAGCGGACTAGCGAAGGAGCAGTTCTTC. Its translation is CAISESGLAKEQFF.

This clonotype qualifies as medium-sized. With the library built for alpha chains, this beta chain is off target and its frequency is not meaningful. The chain is built from TRBV4-3 and TRBJ2-1; 9 nucleotides match TRBD1. Trimming at V came to 1 base and at J to 5 bases, leaving 3 bases not matched to a gene. Germline values: CDR1 LGHNA, CDR2 YSLEER. This CDR3 is 15 amino acids long. This CDR3 reads CASSQGTGANNEQFF. The CDR3 DNA reads as TGCGCCAGCAGCCAAGGGACAGGGGCCAACAATGAGCAGTTCTTC.

A note on this clonotype: For a library built for alpha chains, this beta chain is a stray read; little rests on its size. The V call is TRBV29-1, the J call TRBJ2-7; 7 bases map to TRBD1. J lost 1 base, V lost 3 bases, and 0 bases had no gene match. Per germline, CDR1 SQVTM and CDR2 ANQGSEA. This CDR3 has 12 amino acids. The CDR3 coding sequence is TGCAGCGTTGAGGGACAGTCCTACGAGCAGTACTTC. Protein: CSVEGQSYEQYF.

By sample share, this clonotype is medium-sized. The library was designed around alpha chains, so this beta chain is a stray read whose abundance carries little weight. The chain employs TRBV7-9 and TRBJ1-5, with 8 bases that match TRBD1. This CDR3 is 18 amino acids long. The V gene's germline CDR1 is SEHNR and CDR2 FQNEAQ (reference sequence). Trimming took 1 base from V and 0 from J; bases not matched to a gene: 8. CDR3 amino acids: CASSLGGTGPFSNQPQHF. The CDR3 bases are TGTGCCAGCAGCTTAGGAGGGACAGGCCCCTTTAGCAATCAGCCCCAGCATTTT. Complete variable domain (other parts from reference TRBV7-9 and TRBJ1-5): DTGVSQNPRHKITKRGQNVTFRCDPISEHNRLYWYRQTLGQGPEFLTYFQNEAQLEKSRLLSDRFSAERPKGSFSTLEIQRTEQGDSAMYLCASSLGGTGPFSNQPQHFGDGTRLSIL.

Worth noting for this clonotype: The library was prepared for alpha chains; this beta chain is a stray read, so its frequency means little. This chain connects TRBV11-1 to TRBJ2-2; tentative D call: TRBD1 (5 bases). Germline V gene sequence: CDR1 SGHAT, CDR2 FQDESV (reference sequence). The ends were cut back, 6 bases at V and 6 bases at J, with 20 bases in the middle. The CDR3 is 16 residues long. The CDR3 loop reads CASRPDRTVWSGELFF. The CDR3 DNA is TGTGCCAGCAGACCCGACAGAACGGTGTGGTCCGGGGAGCTGTTTTTT.

This clonotype was seen only a few times. This beta chain slipped into a library made for alpha chains as a stray read, so its size is not meaningful. The chain couples TRBV20-1 to TRBJ2-3; unclear D gene. V lost 1 base to trimming and J lost 11 bases, with 16 bases between them. The CDR3 contains 13 residues. Germline CDR1 is DFQATT and CDR2 is SNEGSKA (reference sequence). DNA for the CDR3: TGCAGTGCTAGAGCGGAAGTATTAGTCATGCAGTATTTT. Protein: CSARAEVLVMQYF.

Concerning this clonotype: A library made for alpha chains picked up this beta chain off target, so its size means little. The rearrangement joins TRBV7-2 to TRBJ2-1; 12 bases are a match to TRBD2. This CDR3 spans 15 amino acids. V lost 5 bases and J lost 7; bases outside the gene matches: 6. The germline V gene encodes CDR1 SGHTA and CDR2 FQGNSA. The CDR3 DNA reads as TGTGCCAGCAGCCTCCGGACTAGCGGGACTAATGAGCAGTTCTTC. It encodes CASSLRTSGTNEQFF.

In its sample, this clonotype was seen a few times. Because this beta chain is a stray read in a library intended to capture alpha chains, its abundance should not be given much weight. This chain links TRBV4-2 with TRBJ1-4; TRBD1 matches 9 bases. The length of the CDR3 is 14 residues. CDR1 and CDR2 (germline): LGHNA, YNFKEQ. V shed 4 bases, J shed 7 bases, and the junction held 4 bases outside the gene matches. CDR3 sequence: CASSPGQGSEKLFF. CDR3 bases: TGTGCCAGCAGCCCCGGACAGGGGAGTGAAAAACTGTTTTTT.

Concerning this clonotype itself: The library was designed around alpha chains, so this beta chain is a stray read whose abundance carries little weight. The rearrangement uses TRBV15 and TRBJ2-1, with a weak D call TRBD2 (5 bases). The germline V gene has CDR1 LNHNV and CDR2 YYDKDF (reference sequence). The CDR3 totals 16 residues. V was trimmed by 3 bases and J by 2 bases, leaving 14 bases between them. The chain's CDR3 is CATSRATSIPYNEQFF. CDR3 bases: TGTGCCACCAGCAGGGCTACTAGTATACCCTACAATGAGCAGTTCTTC. Complete variable domain (other parts from reference TRBV15 and TRBJ2-1): DAMVIQNPRYQVTQFGKPVTLSCSQTLNHNVMYWYQQKSSQAPKLLFHYYDKDFNNEADTPDNFQSRRPNTSFCFLDIRSPGLGDTAMYLCATSRATSIPYNEQFFGPGTRLTVL.

A few counts support this clonotype. Because the library targeted alpha chains, this beta chain is an off-target read whose size means little. The V gene is TRBV27, the J gene TRBJ2-3; 8 bases match TRBD1. Germline trimming cut 6 bases from V and 3 bases from J; bases unmatched to any gene: 8. The germline gives CDR1 MNHEY, CDR2 SMNVEV (reference sequence). This CDR3 is 15 amino acids long. CDR3 in DNA: TGTGCCAGCAGCCGACAGGGGAAAGAAACAGATACGCAGTATTTT. It is translated as CASSRQGKETDTQYF.

Note on this clonotype: As an off-target read in a library built for alpha chains, this beta chain has a frequency of little significance. The J gene is TRBJ1-2, the V gene TRBV28; TRBD1 is a possible D gene (6 bases). The V and J ends lost 4 bases and 9 bases respectively, with 12 bases between them. This CDR3 comprises 12 residues. Germline assignment: CDR1 MDHEN and CDR2 SYDVKM. The CDR3: CASSWARGSYTF. The CDR3 DNA follows: TGTGCCAGCAGTTGGGCCAGGGGTAGCTACACCTTC.

This clonotype was counted between two and nine times. This beta chain is a stray read from a library made for alpha chains; its abundance is not meaningful. J is TRBJ1-3 and V is TRBV7-2; no firm D call. CDR3 size: 12 residues. The V end was cut by 1 base, the J end by 5 bases, with 3 bases between. The germline CDR1 and CDR2 sequences are SGHTA and FQGNSA. DNA of the CDR3: TGTGCCAGCAGCTTAGTTAGAAACACCATATATTTT. Translation gives CASSLVRNTIYF.

This clonotype was seen more than once but under ten times. Since it is a stray read in a library aimed at alpha chains, this beta chain has a size that is not meaningful. CDR3 DNA: TGTGCCAGCAGCCCCCTGGACAGGGCACTTAATGAGCAGTTCTTC. It specifies CASSPLDRALNEQFF. This chain uses TRBV7-9 with TRBJ2-1, with 8 bases matching TRBD1. The CDR3 has 15 residues. In germline, CDR1 is SEHNR, CDR2 FQNEAQ (reference sequence). With 5 bases clipped from V and 7 bases from J, the junction kept 10 bases outside the gene matches.

With regard to this clonotype: This beta chain is a stray sequence in a library constructed for alpha chains; its clone size is not meaningful. The CDR3 region has the DNA TGTGCCACCAGTGATCGACCCTGGAGAGCAGATACGCAGTATTTT. Protein sequence: CATSDRPWRADTQYF. The chain couples TRBV24-1 to TRBJ2-3; D call uncertain. This CDR3 is 15 amino acids long. Trimming took 3 bases from V and 4 from J, leaving 13 bases between them. The germline gives CDR1 KGHDR, CDR2 SFDVKD.

This clonotype is termed medium-sized. This beta chain is an unintended read in a library built for alpha chains; its size means little. This chain uses TRBV7-9 with TRBJ2-1; TRBD1 or TRBD2 may be the D gene (6 bases each). The CDR3 sequence is 13 residues long. The V gene lost 8 bases and the J gene lost 10 bases, with 18 bases spanning the gap. Germline V gene lookup returns CDR1 SEHNR and CDR2 FQNEAQ (reference sequence). Written as DNA, the CDR3 is TGTGCCAGCTTTCTACCTGAGGGGGGAGAGCAGTTCTTC. Its protein is CASFLPEGGEQFF. The full variable domain, its missing parts supplied by reference TRBV7-9 and TRBJ2-1, is DTGVSQNPRHKITKRGQNVTFRCDPISEHNRLYWYRQTLGQGPEFLTYFQNEAQLEKSRLLSDRFSAERPKGSFSTLEIQRTEQGDSAMYLCASFLPEGGEQFFGPGTRLTVL.

To note about this clonotype: A library made for alpha chains picked up this beta chain off target, so its size means little. The rearrangement joins TRBV2 to TRBJ2-1; 12 bases map to TRBD2. J lost 8 bases, V lost 6 bases, and 8 bases had no gene match. The CDR3 contains 15 residues. Germline loops: CDR1 SNHLY, CDR2 FYNNEI. CDR3 DNA sequence: TGTGCCAGCAGCCCGGGACTAGCGGGTGGCCATGAGCAGTTCTTC. Translation: CASSPGLAGGHEQFF.

This clonotype has just a few counts. Because the library targeted alpha chains, this beta chain is an off-target read whose size means little. The rearrangement joins TRBV7-2 to TRBJ2-5; weak D call: TRBD2 (6 bases). Germline CDR1 is SGHTA and CDR2 is FQGNSA. The CDR3 runs 15 residues. Deletions cut 6 bases from V and 6 bases from J, with 20 bases between. This CDR3 is CASRPTSRLGKTQYF. The DNA for the CDR3 is TGTGCCAGCAGACCCACTAGCCGGCTAGGGAAGACCCAGTACTTC.